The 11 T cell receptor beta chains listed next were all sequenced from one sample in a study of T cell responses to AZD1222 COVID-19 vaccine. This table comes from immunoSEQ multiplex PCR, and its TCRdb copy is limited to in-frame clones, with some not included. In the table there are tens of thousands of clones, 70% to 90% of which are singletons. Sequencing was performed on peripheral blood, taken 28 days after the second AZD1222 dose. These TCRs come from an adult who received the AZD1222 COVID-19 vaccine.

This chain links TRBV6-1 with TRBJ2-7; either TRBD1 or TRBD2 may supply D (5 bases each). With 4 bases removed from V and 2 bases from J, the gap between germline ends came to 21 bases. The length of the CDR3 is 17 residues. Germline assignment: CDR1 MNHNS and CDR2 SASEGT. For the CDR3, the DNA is TGTGCCAGCAGTGCTAAGGATGGTGGGACGGTTACCTACGAGCAGTACTTC. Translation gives CASSAKDGGTVTYEQYF.

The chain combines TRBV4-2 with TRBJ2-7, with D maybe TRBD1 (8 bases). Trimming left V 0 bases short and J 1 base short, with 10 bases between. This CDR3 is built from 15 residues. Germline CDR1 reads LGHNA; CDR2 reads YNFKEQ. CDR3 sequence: CASSQEQGGSYEQYF. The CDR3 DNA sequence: TGTGCCAGCAGCCAAGAACAGGGGGGGTCCTACGAGCAGTACTTC.

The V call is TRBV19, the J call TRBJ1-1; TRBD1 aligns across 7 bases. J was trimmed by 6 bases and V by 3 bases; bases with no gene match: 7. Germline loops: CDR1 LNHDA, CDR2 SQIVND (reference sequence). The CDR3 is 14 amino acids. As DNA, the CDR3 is TGTGCCAGTAGTATGCGGGACAGAAACGCTGAAGCTTTCTTT. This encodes CASSMRDRNAEAFF.

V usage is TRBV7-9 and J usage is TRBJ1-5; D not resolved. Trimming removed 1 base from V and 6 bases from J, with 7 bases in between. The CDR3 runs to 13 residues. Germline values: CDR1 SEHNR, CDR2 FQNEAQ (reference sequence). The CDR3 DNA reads TGTGCCAGCAGCTTAGGGGCGGTTCAGCCCCAGCATTTT. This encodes CASSLGAVQPQHF.

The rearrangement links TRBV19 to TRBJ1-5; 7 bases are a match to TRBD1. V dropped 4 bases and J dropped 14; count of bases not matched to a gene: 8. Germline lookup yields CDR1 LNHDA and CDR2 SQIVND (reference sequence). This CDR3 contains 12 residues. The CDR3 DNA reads TGTGCCAGTAGTACAGGGGGGCACAGTGAGCATTTT. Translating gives CASSTGGHSEHF.

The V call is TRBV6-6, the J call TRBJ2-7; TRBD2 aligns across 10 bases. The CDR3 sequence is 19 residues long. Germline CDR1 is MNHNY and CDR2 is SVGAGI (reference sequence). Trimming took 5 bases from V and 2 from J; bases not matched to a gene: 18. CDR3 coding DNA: TGTGCCAGCAGTCCAGGCGGGACTAGCGACCTAGCCGCTCCCTACGAGCAGTACTTC. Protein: CASSPGGTSDLAAPYEQYF.

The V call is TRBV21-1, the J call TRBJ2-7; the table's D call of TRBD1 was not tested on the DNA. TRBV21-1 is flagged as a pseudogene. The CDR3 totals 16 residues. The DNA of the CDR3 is TGTGCCAGCAGCAAAGGTTGGGCTTCACACTCCTACGAGCAGTACTTC. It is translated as CASSKGWASHSYEQYF.

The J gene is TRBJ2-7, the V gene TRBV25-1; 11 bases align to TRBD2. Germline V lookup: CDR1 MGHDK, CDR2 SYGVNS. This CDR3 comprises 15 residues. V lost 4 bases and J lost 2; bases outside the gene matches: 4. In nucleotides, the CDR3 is TGTGCCAGCAGTGTCGGGACTAGCGGACCCTACGAGCAGTACTTC. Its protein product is CASSVGTSGPYEQYF.

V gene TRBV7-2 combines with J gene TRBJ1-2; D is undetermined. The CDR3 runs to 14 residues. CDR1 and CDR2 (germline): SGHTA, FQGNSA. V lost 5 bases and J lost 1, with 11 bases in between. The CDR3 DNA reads TGTGCCAGCAGCGCTCGGGCATATAACTATGGCTACACCTTC. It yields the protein CASSARAYNYGYTF.

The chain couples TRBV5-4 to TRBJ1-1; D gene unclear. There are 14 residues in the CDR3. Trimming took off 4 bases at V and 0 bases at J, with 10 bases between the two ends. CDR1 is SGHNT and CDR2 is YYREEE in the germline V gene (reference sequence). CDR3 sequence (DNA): TGTGCCAGCAGCCCCTTCACGGTGAACACTGAAGCTTTCTTT. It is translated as CASSPFTVNTEAFF.

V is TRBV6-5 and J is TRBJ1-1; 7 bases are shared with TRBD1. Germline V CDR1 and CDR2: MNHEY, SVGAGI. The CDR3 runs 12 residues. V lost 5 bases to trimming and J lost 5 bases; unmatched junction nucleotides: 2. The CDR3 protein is CASSRQGTEAFF. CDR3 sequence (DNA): TGTGCCAGCAGTCGACAGGGAACTGAAGCTTTCTTT.